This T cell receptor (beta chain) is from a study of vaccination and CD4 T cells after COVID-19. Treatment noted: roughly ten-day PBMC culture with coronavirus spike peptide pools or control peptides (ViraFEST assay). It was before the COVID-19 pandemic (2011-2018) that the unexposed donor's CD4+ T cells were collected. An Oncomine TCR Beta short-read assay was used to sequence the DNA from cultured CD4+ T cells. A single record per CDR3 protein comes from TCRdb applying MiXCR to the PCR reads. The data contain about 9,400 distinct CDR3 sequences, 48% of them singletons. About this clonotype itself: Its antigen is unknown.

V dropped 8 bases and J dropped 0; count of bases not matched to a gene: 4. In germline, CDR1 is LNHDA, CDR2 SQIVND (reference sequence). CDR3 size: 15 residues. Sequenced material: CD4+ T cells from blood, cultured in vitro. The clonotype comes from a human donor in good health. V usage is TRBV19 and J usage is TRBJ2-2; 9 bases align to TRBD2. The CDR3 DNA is TGTGCCAGTCAGGAGCGGGGGGCGAACACCGGGGAGCTGTTTTTT. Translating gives CASQERGANTGELFF.